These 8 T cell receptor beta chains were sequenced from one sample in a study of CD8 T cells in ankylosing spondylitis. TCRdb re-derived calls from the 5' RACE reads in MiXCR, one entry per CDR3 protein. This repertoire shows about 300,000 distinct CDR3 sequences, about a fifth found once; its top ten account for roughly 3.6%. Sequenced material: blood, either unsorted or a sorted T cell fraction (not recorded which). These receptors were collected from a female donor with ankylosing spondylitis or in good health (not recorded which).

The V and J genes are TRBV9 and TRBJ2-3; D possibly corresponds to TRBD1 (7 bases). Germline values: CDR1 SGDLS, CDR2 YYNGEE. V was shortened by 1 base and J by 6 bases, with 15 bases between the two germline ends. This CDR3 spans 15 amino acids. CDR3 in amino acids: CASSVQQGGADTQYF. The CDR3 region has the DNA TGTGCCAGCAGCGTACAGCAGGGGGGAGCGGATACGCAGTATTTT.

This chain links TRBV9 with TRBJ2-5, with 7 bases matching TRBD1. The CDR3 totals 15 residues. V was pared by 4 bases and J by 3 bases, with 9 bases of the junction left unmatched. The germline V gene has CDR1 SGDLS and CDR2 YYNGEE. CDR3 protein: CASSPRGTEKETQYF. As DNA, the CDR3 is TGTGCCAGCAGCCCCAGAGGGACAGAGAAAGAGACCCAGTACTTC.

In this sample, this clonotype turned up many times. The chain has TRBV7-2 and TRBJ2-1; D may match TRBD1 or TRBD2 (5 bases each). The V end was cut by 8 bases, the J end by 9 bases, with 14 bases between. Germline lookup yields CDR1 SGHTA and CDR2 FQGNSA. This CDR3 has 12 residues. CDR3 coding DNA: TGTGCCAGCGGACGAGAGGGGTTTGAGCAGTTCTTC. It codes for CASGREGFEQFF.

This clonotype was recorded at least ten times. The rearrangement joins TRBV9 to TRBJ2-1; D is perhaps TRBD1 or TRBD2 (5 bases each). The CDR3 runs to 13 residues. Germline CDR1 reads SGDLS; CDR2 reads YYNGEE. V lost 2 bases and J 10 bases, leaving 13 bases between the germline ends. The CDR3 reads CASSVGTMGEQFF. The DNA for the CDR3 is TGTGCCAGCAGCGTCGGGACCATGGGGGAGCAGTTCTTC.

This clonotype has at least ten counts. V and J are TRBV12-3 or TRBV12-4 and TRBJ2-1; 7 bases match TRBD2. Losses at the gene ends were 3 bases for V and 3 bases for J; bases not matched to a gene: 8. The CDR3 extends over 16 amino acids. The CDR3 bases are TGTGCCAGCAGTTTTGGGGCGGGAGCGGTCTACAATGAGCAGTTCTTC. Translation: CASSFGAGAVYNEQFF.

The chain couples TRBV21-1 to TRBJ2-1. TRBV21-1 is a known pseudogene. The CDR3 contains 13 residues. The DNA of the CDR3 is TGTGCCAGCAGCAAAGGATCAACCGATGAGCAGTTCTTC. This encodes CASSKGSTDEQFF.

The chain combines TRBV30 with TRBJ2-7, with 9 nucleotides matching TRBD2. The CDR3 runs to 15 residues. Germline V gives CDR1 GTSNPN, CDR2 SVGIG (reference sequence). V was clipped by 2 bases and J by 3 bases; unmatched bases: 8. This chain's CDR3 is CAWSKTSGILYEQYF. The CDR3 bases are TGTGCCTGGAGTAAGACTAGCGGTATCCTCTACGAGCAGTACTTC.

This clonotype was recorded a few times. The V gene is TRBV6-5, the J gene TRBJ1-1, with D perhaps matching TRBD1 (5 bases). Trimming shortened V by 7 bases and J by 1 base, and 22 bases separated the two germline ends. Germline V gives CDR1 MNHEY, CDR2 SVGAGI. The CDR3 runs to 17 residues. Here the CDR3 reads CASIRDPAEQPNTEAFF. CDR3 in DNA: TGTGCCAGCATTAGGGACCCGGCAGAACAACCGAACACTGAAGCTTTCTTT.